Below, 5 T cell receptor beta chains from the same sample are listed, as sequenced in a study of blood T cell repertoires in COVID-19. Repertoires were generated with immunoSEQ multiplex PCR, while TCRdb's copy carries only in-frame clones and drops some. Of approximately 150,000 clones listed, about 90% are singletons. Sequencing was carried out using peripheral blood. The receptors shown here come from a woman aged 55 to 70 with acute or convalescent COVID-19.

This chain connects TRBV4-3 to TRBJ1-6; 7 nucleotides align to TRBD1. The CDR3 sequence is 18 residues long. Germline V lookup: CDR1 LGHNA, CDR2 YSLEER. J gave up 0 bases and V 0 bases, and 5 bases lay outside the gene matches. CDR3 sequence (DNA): TGCGCCAGCAGCCAAGATCCCCGGACAGGCTCCTATAATTCACCCCTCCACTTT. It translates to CASSQDPRTGSYNSPLHF.

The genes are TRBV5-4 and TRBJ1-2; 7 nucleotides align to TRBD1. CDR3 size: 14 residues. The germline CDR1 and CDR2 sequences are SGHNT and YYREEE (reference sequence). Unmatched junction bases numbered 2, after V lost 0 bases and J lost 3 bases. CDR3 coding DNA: TGTGCCAGCAGCTTGGTGGGGACAGACTATGGCTACACCTTC. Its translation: CASSLVGTDYGYTF. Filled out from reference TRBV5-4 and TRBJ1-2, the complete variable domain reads ETGVTQSPTHLIKTRGQQVTLRCSSQSGHNTVSWYQQALGQGPQFIFQYYREEENGRGNFPPRFSGLQFPNYSSELNVNALELDDSALYLCASSLVGTDYGYTFGSGTRLTVV.

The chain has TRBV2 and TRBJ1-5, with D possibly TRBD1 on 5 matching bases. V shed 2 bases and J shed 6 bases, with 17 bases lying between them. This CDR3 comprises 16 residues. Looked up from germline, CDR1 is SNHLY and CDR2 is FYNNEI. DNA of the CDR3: TGTGCCAGCAGTGAACTCTTGGGGCAGTCGGGTCAGCCCCAGCATTTT. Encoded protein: CASSELLGQSGQPQHF.

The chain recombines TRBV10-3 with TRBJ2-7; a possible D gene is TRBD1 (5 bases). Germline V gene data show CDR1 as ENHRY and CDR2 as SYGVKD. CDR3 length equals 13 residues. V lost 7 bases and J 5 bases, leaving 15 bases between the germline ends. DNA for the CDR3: TGTGCCATCATGACAGCGCAACGGGACGAGCAGTACTTC. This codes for CAIMTAQRDEQYF.

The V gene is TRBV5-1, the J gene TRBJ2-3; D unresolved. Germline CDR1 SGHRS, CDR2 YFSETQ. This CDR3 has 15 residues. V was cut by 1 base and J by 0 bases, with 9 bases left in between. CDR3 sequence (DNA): TGCGCCAGCAGCTTGATTGAGACTAGCACAGATACGCAGTATTTT. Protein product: CASSLIETSTDTQYF.